This T cell receptor (beta chain) was captured in a study of blood T cell repertoires in COVID-19. This table comes from immunoSEQ multiplex PCR, and its TCRdb copy is limited to in-frame clones, with some not included. The top ten clones hold roughly an eighth of a sample with about 240,000 clones, more than 75% of them seen once. This clone occurred a few times. There are 16 residues in the CDR3. In germline, CDR1 is LGHNA, CDR2 YNFKEQ. The V end lost 5 bases, the J end lost 8 bases, and 19 bases lay between the germline ends. The V call is TRBV4-2, the J call TRBJ1-6, with D perhaps TRBD1 (6 bases). Material: peripheral blood. The sequence came from an older man with acute or convalescent COVID-19. The CDR3 sequence: CASSYRLRGGDSPLHF. In DNA, the CDR3 is TGTGCCAGCAGCTATAGACTAAGGGGGGGGGATTCACCCCTCCACTTT.